The present T cell receptor beta chain was sequenced within a study of T-cell memory formation after mild COVID-19. This CDR3 comprises 13 residues. V was clipped by 5 bases and J by 14 bases, with 16 bases between them. Germline CDR1 reads SGHVS; CDR2 reads FNYEAQ. Study-wide findings and caveats: The study found balanced CD4/CD8 in clones contracting day 15 to 85 and a CD4+ lean in later expanders. Cross-reactive memory apparently joined, as some responding clones appeared in pre-infection memory. SARS-CoV-2 specificity of second-wave clones peaking day 37 was unconfirmed.

Concerning this clonotype itself: The antigen is undetermined.

TCR alpha and TCR beta cDNA libraries carrying sample barcodes and UMIs came from 5'RACE with constant-segment primers. TCRdb fed the 5' RACE reads into MiXCR, producing one record per CDR3 protein. The sample includes about half a million distinct CDR3 sequences, 18% of them seen just once. Sequenced material: PBMCs or a T cell subset sorted from them (not recorded which). This rearrangement joins TRBV7-6 to TRBJ1-6; the D gene is possibly TRBD1 (6 bases). The clonotype originates from an adult woman who had mild COVID-19 (a few samples of this study predate the infection). Cell type and time point are not known. The CDR3, as DNA: TGTGCCAGCAGCCCCTCCCGGGACATATCCCTCCACTTT. Translating it yields CASSPSRDISLHF.